Listed below are T cell receptor beta chains from one sample, sequenced in a study of cytomegalovirus exposure and HLA in healthy donors. The data were produced by immunoSEQ multiplex PCR, yet TCRdb's version contains in-frame clones alone and is incomplete. Of 130,000 or so clones detected, approximately 8.8% appear once; the ten largest clones hold about 5.5%. Sequencing was done on a sample of PBMCs. Every receptor here comes from a man in his forties or fifties in good health and CMV-seronegative. Each CDR3 is given with its conserved first and last residue.

v_call	j_call	cdr3_aa
TRBV5-1	TRBJ1-2	CASSQGKYGYTF
TRBV11-2	TRBJ1-6	CASRLATGEGYNSPLHF
TRBV30	TRBJ2-2	CAWTLAFDTGELFF
TRBV28	TRBJ1-1	CASSYRGPYTEAFF
TRBV7-2	TRBJ2-7	CASSLDGGSYEQYF
TRBV9	TRBJ1-1	CASSKSGGGTEAFF
TRBV16	TRBJ1-2	CASSPGGSHGYTF
TRBV6-5	TRBJ2-5	CASSYSVGSGTQYF
TRBV18	TRBJ1-1	CASSPQGTEAFF
TRBV7-9	TRBJ1-1	CASSLDRDTEAFF
TRBV7-9	TRBJ2-5	CASSGLVKETQYF
TRBV11-2	TRBJ2-3	CASSLAGTWAPDTQYF
TRBV5-1	TRBJ2-5	CASSLAATEGETQYF
TRBV7-9	TRBJ2-3	CASSSLIAGDTQYF
TRBV2	TRBJ2-5	CASSVLAMRQETQYF
TRBV4-2	TRBJ1-1	CASSQLTGTGVGGEAFF
TRBV6-6	TRBJ2-7	CASSYLTGEYEQYF
TRBV15	TRBJ2-4	CATSRDLRDIQYF
TRBV7-2	TRBJ1-1	CASSFHRNTEAFF
TRBV7-6	TRBJ1-1	CASSSQQGKDTEAFF
TRBV6-6	TRBJ2-5	CASSYSARKETQYF
TRBV29-1	TRBJ2-7	CSVADRGRKTSSYEQYF
TRBV4-1	TRBJ2-5	CASSQARQETQYF
TRBV4-3	TRBJ1-1	CASSQRIQGVTEAFF
TRBV5-4	TRBJ2-5	CASAETLGGKETQYF
TRBV6-5	TRBJ2-5	CASSYSRGSETQYF
TRBV5-4	TRBJ2-2	CASSSVGGRRSTGELFF
TRBV4-1	TRBJ1-3	CASSQEDSNSGNTIYF
TRBV2	TRBJ1-5	CASSGQYSNQPQHF
TRBV2	TRBJ2-3	CASPGQGITDTQYF
TRBV5-1	TRBJ2-3	CASSRFGTSEDTQYF
TRBV19	TRBJ1-2	CASSISGVDGYTF
TRBV6-5	TRBJ1-6	CASSLMYNSPLHF
TRBV7-6	TRBJ1-1	CASSLGQGAEAFF
TRBV10-1	TRBJ2-5	CAIGRLAVPQETQYF
TRBV6-5	TRBJ2-3	CASSRTGRNTDTQYF
TRBV7-6	TRBJ1-1	CASSTTPNTEAFF
TRBV10-1	TRBJ2-7	CASSESGGEQYF
TRBV28	TRBJ2-4	CASSLAGGLAKNIQYF
TRBV30	TRBJ1-1	CAWSRQGGTEAFF
TRBV6-1	TRBJ2-7	CASSEAAPREQYF
TRBV10-3	TRBJ2-7	CAISGGGLTYEQYF
TRBV4-1	TRBJ1-2	CASSPGGIANYGYTF
TRBV2	TRBJ1-1	CATTRGGVGEAFF
TRBV5-1	TRBJ1-1	CASSLRRVGDTEAFF
TRBV9	TRBJ2-2	CASSAERGLTGELFF
TRBV5-6	TRBJ2-4	CASASDRENIQYF
TRBV7-2	TRBJ1-1	CASSRQGANTEAFF
TRBV18	TRBJ1-2	CASSPLQETYGYTF
TRBV7-9	TRBJ1-1	CASSLLSIAEAFF